This T cell receptor beta chain emerged from a study of shared clonotypes between healthy human individuals. The sorted-subset replicate PCRs were given about 200 ng DNA, which is tens of thousands of T cell genomes. TCRdb's table, derived via immunoSEQ multiplex PCR, lists solely in-frame clones and lacks some. The sample gives 750,000 to 1,000,000 clones, about 92% of which show up once; 24% is in the top ten. Naive CD8 cells comprised CD45RO-negative, CCR7-positively selected cells, excluding terminally differentiated effector memory CD45RA+ cells. Only Caucasian adults living in Nashville, Tennessee made up the donor group. J gave up 1 base and V 5 bases, and 6 bases lay outside the gene matches. The CDR3 extends over 16 amino acids. From germline, CDR1 is WNHNN and CDR2 SYGVQD (reference sequence).

The chain carries TRBV10-1 and TRBJ2-1, with 9 bases matching TRBD2. This sequence was found in a man aged 30-40 years in good health. The sample consisted of naive CD8+ T cells sorted from blood. CDR3: CASSLLAGDSYNEQFF. In DNA form, the CDR3 reads TGCGCCAGCAGTCTATTAGCGGGAGATTCCTACAATGAGCAGTTCTTC.